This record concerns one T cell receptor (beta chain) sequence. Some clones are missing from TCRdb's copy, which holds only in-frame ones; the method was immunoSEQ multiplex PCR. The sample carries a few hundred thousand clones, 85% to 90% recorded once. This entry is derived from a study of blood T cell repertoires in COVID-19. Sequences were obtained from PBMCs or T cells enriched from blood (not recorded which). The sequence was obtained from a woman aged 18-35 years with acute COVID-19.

CDR3 sequence reads: CASSAQRYTGELFF. The CDR3 region has the DNA TGTGCCAGCAGCGCACAGCGGTACACCGGGGAGCTGTTTTTT. This rearrangement joins TRBV6-5 to TRBJ2-2, with a tentative D call TRBD2 (5 bases). V was shortened by 6 bases and J by 3 bases, with 11 bases between the two germline ends. The CDR3 loop spans 14 amino acids. Germline CDR1 and CDR2: MNHEY and SVGAGI.